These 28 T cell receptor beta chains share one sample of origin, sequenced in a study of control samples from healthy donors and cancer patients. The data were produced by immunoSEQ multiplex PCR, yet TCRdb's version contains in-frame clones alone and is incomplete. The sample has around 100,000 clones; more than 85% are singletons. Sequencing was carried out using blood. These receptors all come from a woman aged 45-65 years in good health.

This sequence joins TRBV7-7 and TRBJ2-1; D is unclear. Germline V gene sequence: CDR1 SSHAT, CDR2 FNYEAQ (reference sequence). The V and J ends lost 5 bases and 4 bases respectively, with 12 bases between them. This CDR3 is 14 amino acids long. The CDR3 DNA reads TGTGCCAGCAGCCCGTTGGACGGATACAATGAGCAGTTCTTC. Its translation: CASSPLDGYNEQFF.

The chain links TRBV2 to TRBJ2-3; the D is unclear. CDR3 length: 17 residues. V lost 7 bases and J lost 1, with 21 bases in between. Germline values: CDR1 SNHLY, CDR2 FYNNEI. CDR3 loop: CASTPRLVGPGTDTQYF. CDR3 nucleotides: TGTGCCAGCACCCCCCGCCTGGTAGGCCCTGGCACAGATACGCAGTATTTT.

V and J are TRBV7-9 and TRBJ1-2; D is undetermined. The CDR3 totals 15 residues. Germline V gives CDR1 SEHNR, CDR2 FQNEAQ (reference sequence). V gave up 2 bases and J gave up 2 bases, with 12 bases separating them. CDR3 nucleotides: TGTGCCAGCAGCTTATCCACATGGCCAAACTATGGCTACACCTTC. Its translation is CASSLSTWPNYGYTF.

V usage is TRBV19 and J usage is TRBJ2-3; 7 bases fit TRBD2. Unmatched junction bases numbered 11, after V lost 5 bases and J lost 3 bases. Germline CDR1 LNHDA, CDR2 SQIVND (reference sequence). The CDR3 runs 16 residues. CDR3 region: CASSLLAGDVTDTQYF. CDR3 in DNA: TGTGCCAGTAGTCTCTTGGCGGGAGACGTGACAGATACGCAGTATTTT. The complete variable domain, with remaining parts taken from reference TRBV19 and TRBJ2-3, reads DGGITQSPKYLFRKEGQNVTLSCEQNLNHDAMYWYRQDPGQGLRLIYYSQIVNDFQKGDIAEGYSVSREKKESFPLTVTSAQKNPTAFYLCASSLLAGDVTDTQYFGPGTRLTVL.

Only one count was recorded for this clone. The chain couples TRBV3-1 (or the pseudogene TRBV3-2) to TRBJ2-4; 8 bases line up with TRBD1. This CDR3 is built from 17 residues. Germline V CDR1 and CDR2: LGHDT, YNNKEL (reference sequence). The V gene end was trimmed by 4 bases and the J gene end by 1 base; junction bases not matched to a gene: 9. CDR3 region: CASSLYRGVRAKNIQYF. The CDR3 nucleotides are TGTGCCAGCAGCCTTTACAGGGGGGTGAGGGCCAAAAACATTCAGTACTTC.

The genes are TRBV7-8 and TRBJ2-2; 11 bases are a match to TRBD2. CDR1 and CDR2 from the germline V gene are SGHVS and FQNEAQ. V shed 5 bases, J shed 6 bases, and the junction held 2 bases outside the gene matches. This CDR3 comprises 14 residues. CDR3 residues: CASSPSGGSGELFF. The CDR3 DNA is TGTGCCAGCAGCCCTAGCGGGGGGTCCGGGGAGCTGTTTTTT.

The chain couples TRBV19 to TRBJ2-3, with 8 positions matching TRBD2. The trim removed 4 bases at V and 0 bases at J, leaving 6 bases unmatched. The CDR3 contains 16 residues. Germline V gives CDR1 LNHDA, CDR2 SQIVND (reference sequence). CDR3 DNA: TGTGCCAGTAGTAGGCCGGGGGGGTCTAGCACAGATACGCAGTATTTT. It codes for CASSRPGGSSTDTQYF.

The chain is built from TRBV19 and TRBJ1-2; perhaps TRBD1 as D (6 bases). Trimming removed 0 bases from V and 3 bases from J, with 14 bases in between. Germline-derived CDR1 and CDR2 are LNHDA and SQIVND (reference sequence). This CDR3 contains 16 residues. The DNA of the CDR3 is TGTGCCAGTAGTATAGATATCTCTGGACAGTACTATGGCTACACCTTC. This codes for CASSIDISGQYYGYTF.

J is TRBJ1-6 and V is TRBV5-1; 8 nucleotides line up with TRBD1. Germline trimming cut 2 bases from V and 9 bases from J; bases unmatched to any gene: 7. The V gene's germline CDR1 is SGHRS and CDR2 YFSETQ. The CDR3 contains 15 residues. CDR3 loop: CASSLSETGVSPLHF. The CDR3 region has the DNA TGCGCCAGCAGCTTATCAGAGACAGGGGTTTCACCCCTCCACTTT.

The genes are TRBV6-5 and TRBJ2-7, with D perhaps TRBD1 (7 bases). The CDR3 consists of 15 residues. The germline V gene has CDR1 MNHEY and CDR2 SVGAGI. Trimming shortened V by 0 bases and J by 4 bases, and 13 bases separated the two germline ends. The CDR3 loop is CASSYSSGGPYEQYF. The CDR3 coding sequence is TGTGCCAGCAGTTACTCGTCAGGGGGGCCTTACGAGCAGTACTTC.

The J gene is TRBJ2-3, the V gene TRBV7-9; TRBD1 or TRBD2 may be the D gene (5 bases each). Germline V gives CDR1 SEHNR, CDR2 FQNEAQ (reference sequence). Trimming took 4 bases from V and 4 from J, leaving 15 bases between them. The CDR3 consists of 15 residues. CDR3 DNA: TGTGCCAGCAGCTCGTACGGGGACGGGGCAGATACGCAGTATTTT. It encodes CASSSYGDGADTQYF.

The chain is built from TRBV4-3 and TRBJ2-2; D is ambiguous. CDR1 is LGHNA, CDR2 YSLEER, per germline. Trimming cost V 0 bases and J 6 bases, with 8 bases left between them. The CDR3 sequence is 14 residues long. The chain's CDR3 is CASSQESAAGELFF. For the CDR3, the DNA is TGCGCCAGCAGCCAAGAATCGGCTGCCGGGGAGCTGTTTTTT.

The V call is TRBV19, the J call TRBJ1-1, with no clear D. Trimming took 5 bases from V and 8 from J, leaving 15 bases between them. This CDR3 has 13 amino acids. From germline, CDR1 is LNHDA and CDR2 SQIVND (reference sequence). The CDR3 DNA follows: TGTGCCAGTAGTTCTCCAAAAGTGACCGAAGCTTTCTTT. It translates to CASSSPKVTEAFF.

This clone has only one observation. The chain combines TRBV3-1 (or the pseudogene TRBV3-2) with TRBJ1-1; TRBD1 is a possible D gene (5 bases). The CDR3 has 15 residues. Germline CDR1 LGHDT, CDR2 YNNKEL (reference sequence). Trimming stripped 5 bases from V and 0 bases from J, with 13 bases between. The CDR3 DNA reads TGTGCCAGCAGCATCCGGGAGGGGATGAACACTGAAGCTTTCTTT. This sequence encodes CASSIREGMNTEAFF.

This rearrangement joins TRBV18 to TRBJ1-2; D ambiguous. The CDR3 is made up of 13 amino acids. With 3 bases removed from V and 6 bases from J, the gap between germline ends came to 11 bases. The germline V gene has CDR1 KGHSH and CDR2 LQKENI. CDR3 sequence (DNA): TGTGCCAGCTCACCGGCCTCGGGCGATGGCTACACCTTC. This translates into CASSPASGDGYTF.

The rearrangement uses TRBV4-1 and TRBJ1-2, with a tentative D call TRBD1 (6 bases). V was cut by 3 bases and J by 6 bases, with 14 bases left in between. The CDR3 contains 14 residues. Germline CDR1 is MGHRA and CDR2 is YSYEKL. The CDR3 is CASSHHRDMNGYTF. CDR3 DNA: TGCGCCAGCAGCCACCACCGGGACATGAATGGCTACACCTTC.

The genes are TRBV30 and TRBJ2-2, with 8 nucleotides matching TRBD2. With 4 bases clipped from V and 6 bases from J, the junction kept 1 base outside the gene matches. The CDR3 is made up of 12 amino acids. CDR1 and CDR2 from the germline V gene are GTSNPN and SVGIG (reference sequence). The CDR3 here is CAWNGGAGELFF. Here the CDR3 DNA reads TGTGCCTGGAACGGGGGGGCCGGGGAGCTGTTTTTT.

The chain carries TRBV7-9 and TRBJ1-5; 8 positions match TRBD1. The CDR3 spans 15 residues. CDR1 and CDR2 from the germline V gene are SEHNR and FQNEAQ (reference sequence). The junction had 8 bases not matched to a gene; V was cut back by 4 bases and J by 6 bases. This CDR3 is CASSSGQGTGQPQHF. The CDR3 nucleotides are TGTGCCAGCAGCTCAGGACAGGGCACCGGTCAGCCCCAGCATTTT.

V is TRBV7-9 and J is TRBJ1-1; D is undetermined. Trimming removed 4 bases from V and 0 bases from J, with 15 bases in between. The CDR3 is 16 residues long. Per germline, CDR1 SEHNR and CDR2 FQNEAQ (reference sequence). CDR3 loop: CASSSSSFLMNTEAFF. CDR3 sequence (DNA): TGTGCCAGCAGCTCTTCTTCGTTTCTGATGAACACTGAAGCTTTCTTT.

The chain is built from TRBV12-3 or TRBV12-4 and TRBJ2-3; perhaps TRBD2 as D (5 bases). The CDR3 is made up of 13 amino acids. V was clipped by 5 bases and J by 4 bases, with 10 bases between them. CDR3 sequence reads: CASSPGVPDTQYF. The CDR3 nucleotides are TGTGCCAGCAGTCCCGGGGTCCCAGATACGCAGTATTTT.

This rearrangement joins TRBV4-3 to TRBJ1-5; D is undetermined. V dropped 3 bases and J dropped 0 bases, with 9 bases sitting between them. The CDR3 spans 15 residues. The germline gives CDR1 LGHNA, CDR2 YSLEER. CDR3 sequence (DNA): TGCGCCAGCAGCCAGTCCCGGACTAGCAATCAGCCCCAGCATTTT. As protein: CASSQSRTSNQPQHF.

In DNA, the CDR3 is TGTGCCAGCAGCCCGAGGTTGCTCTACTATGGCTACACCTTC. Amino acids: CASSPRLLYYGYTF. The V call is TRBV3-1 (or the pseudogene TRBV3-2), the J call TRBJ1-2; D remains ambiguous. CDR1 is LGHDT, CDR2 YNNKEL, per germline (reference sequence). V lost 4 bases, J lost 3 bases, and 12 bases lay in between. This CDR3 contains 14 residues.

This chain's CDR3 is CASSFGTGQGPRSYGYTF. CDR3 nucleotides: TGTGCCAGCAGCTTTGGAACGGGACAGGGCCCCAGATCCTATGGCTACACCTTC. The rearrangement uses TRBV12-1 and TRBJ1-2; whether TRBD1, the table's D call, matches the DNA was not checked. TRBV12-1 is a pseudogene locus. CDR3 length: 18 amino acids.

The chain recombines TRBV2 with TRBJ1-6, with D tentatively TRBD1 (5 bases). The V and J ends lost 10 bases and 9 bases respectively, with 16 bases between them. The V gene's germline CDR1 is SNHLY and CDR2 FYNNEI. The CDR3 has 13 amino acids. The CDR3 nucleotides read TGTGCCAAACGGGCAGGGTACGGTTCACCCCTCCACTTT. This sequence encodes CAKRAGYGSPLHF.

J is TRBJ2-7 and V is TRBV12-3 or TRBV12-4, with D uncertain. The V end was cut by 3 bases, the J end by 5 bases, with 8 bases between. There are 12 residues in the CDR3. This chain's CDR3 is CASSFGADEQYV. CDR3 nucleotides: TGTGCCAGCAGTTTCGGAGCAGACGAGCAGTACGTC.

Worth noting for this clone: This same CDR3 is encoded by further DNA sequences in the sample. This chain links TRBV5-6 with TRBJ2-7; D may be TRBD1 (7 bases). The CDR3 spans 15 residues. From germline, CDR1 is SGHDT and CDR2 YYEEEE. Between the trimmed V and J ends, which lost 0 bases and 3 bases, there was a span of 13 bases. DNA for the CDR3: TGTGCCAGCAGCTTGGGTCAGGGGGGATACTACGAGCAGTACTTC. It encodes CASSLGQGGYYEQYF.

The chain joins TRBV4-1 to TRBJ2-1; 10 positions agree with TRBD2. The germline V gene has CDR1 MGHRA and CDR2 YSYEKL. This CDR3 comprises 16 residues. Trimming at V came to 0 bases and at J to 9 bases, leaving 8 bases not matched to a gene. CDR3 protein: CASSQETAGGPGEQFF. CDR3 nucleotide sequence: TGCGCCAGCAGCCAAGAAACAGCGGGGGGGCCCGGTGAGCAGTTCTTC.

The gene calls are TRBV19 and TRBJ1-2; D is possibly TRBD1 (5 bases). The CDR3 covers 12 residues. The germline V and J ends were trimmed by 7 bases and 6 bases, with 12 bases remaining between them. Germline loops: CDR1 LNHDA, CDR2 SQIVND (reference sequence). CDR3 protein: CASMGQGNGYTF. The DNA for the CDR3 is TGTGCCAGTATGGGGCAGGGTAATGGCTACACCTTC. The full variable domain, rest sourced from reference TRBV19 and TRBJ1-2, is DGGITQSPKYLFRKEGQNVTLSCEQNLNHDAMYWYRQDPGQGLRLIYYSQIVNDFQKGDIAEGYSVSREKKESFPLTVTSAQKNPTAFYLCASMGQGNGYTFGSGTRLTVV.